Following are 32 T cell receptor beta chains from one sample sequenced in a study of cytomegalovirus exposure and HLA in healthy donors. The PCR contained 60 Vbeta and 13 Jbeta primers. Produced via immunoSEQ multiplex PCR; TCRdb's table is partial and in-frame only. The sample consists of 210,000 or so clones, 65% to 90% of them appearing once. The specimen was PBMCs. The receptor set was obtained from a girl aged 10 to 17 in good health and CMV-seronegative.

This chain uses TRBV28 with TRBJ2-7; tentative D call: TRBD1 (6 bases). Germline CDR1 reads MDHEN; CDR2 reads SYDVKM. Trimming left V 4 bases short and J 1 base short, with 11 bases between. CDR3 length: 14 amino acids. CDR3 residues: CASSSMDSSYEQYF. CDR3 bases: TGTGCCAGCAGTTCCATGGACAGTTCCTACGAGCAGTACTTC.

The chain combines TRBV5-1 with TRBJ1-1; TRBD1 agrees at 7 bases. V was pared by 1 base and J by 2 bases, with 5 bases of the junction left unmatched. This CDR3 is 15 amino acids long. CDR1 SGHRS and CDR2 YFSETQ come from the germline V gene. CDR3 nucleotide sequence: TGCGCCAGCAGCTTGAGTGGGACAGATAACACTGAAGCTTTCTTT. Amino acids: CASSLSGTDNTEAFF.

The chain joins TRBV27 to TRBJ1-6, with unresolved D. The ends were cut back, 5 bases at V and 8 bases at J, with 19 bases in the middle. In germline, CDR1 is MNHEY, CDR2 SMNVEV (reference sequence). The CDR3 consists of 16 residues. The CDR3 DNA sequence: TGTGCCAGCAGTCTCACGGACTGGGGTATGGATTCACCCCTCCACTTT. Its translation is CASSLTDWGMDSPLHF.

This chain connects TRBV19 to TRBJ2-5; perhaps TRBD1 as D (6 bases). Per the germline V gene, CDR1 is LNHDA and CDR2 is SQIVND (reference sequence). The V gene lost 10 bases and the J gene lost 5 bases, with 14 bases spanning the gap. The CDR3 length is 12 residues. CDR3 sequence reads: CATVDRLETQYF. CDR3 sequence (DNA): TGTGCCACCGTTGACAGGCTGGAGACCCAGTACTTC.

The chain combines TRBV27 with TRBJ1-1, with TRBD1 as a possible D gene (6 bases). CDR3 size: 14 residues. Per the germline V gene, CDR1 is MNHEY and CDR2 is SMNVEV (reference sequence). Between the trimmed V and J ends, which lost 4 bases and 4 bases, there was a span of 13 bases. This chain's CDR3 is CASSSTGLSTEAFF. The CDR3 DNA reads as TGTGCCAGCAGTTCTACAGGGCTCAGCACTGAAGCTTTCTTT.

This rearrangement joins TRBV28 to TRBJ1-5; 9 nucleotides line up with TRBD1. The ends lost 8 bases at V and 2 bases at J; junction bases unmatched: 13. Germline assignment: CDR1 MDHEN and CDR2 SYDVKM. CDR3 length: 17 amino acids. The CDR3 sequence: CASSDRGVQGGNQPQHF. In nucleotides, the CDR3 is TGTGCCAGCTCGGACAGGGGCGTCCAAGGGGGCAATCAGCCCCAGCATTTT. Combining the CDR3 with reference TRBV28 and TRBJ1-5 gives the whole variable domain DVKVTQSSRYLVKRTGEKVFLECVQDMDHENMFWYRQDPGLGLRLIYFSYDVKMKEKGDIPEGYSVSREKKERFSLILESASTNQTSMYLCASSDRGVQGGNQPQHFGDGTRLSIL.

The chain uses TRBV7-3 and TRBJ1-2; 8 bases line up with TRBD1. Unmatched junction bases numbered 8, after V lost 5 bases and J lost 6 bases. The length of the CDR3 is 14 residues. Germline V CDR1 and CDR2: SGHTA, FQGTGA. The CDR3 nucleotides read TGTGCCAGCAGCGGGGCCGGGACAGGCGATGGCTACACCTTC. Translated: CASSGAGTGDGYTF.

CDR3 in amino acids: CASRKNDRGHGYGYTF. The CDR3 DNA is TGTGCCAGCAGAAAAAATGACAGGGGGCATGGCTATGGCTACACCTTC. The chain employs TRBV28 and TRBJ1-2; 10 bases match TRBD1. Germline lookup yields CDR1 MDHEN and CDR2 SYDVKM. The CDR3 runs to 16 residues. With 6 bases clipped from V and 4 bases from J, the junction kept 11 bases outside the gene matches.

The sample holds one count of this clone. This rearrangement joins TRBV2 to TRBJ1-1; possibly TRBD1 for D (5 bases). Trimming took off 1 base at V and 0 bases at J, with 9 bases between the two ends. The CDR3 runs to 15 residues. Germline V CDR1 and CDR2: SNHLY, FYNNEI. The CDR3, as DNA: TGTGCCAGCAGTGAAGACCGGGGGATGAACACTGAAGCTTTCTTT. Encoded protein: CASSEDRGMNTEAFF.

This rearrangement joins TRBV7-6 to TRBJ2-5; D not resolved. Germline assignment: CDR1 SGHVS and CDR2 FNYEAQ. V gave up 3 bases and J gave up 0 bases, with 5 bases separating them. The CDR3 consists of 13 residues. The CDR3 DNA follows: TGTGCCAGCAGCTTCCGGTACCAAGAGACCCAGTACTTC. This codes for CASSFRYQETQYF.

The chain is built from TRBV4-3 and TRBJ1-1; D is uncertain. The CDR3 is 15 residues long. From germline, CDR1 is LGHNA and CDR2 YSLEER. Trimming removed 1 base from V and 8 bases from J, with 17 bases in between. CDR3: CASSQVWSEGQEAFF. The CDR3 DNA reads TGCGCCAGCAGCCAAGTTTGGTCGGAGGGCCAGGAAGCTTTCTTT.

The chain recombines TRBV18 with TRBJ2-4; D is uncertain. The CDR3 has 14 residues. Trimming removed 8 bases at V and 9 bases at J, with 20 bases between. Germline V gives CDR1 KGHSH, CDR2 LQKENI. The CDR3 DNA is TGTGCCAGCCGACTCTCGGCTCTTTATTCCATTCAGTACTTC. Amino acids: CASRLSALYSIQYF.

V is TRBV4-1 and J is TRBJ2-5; 8 positions match TRBD2. Per the germline V gene, CDR1 is MGHRA and CDR2 is YSYEKL. The CDR3 extends over 16 amino acids. Germline trimming cut 2 bases from V and 1 base from J; bases unmatched to any gene: 6. Here the CDR3 DNA reads TGCGCCAGCAGCCAACGGTTACTAGCGGTCCAAGAGACCCAGTACTTC. The encoded protein is CASSQRLLAVQETQYF.

The chain is built from TRBV27 and TRBJ2-3; TRBD2 aligns across 12 bases. The CDR3 contains 16 residues. J was trimmed by 5 bases and V by 6 bases; bases with no gene match: 9. Germline V lookup: CDR1 MNHEY, CDR2 SMNVEV (reference sequence). The CDR3 loop is CASRRLAGALVDTQYF. The CDR3 DNA follows: TGTGCCAGCAGGCGACTAGCGGGGGCACTAGTAGATACGCAGTATTTT.

This rearrangement joins TRBV30 to TRBJ1-4; 7 bases align to TRBD1. Trimming cost V 2 bases and J 5 bases; bases outside gene matches: 5. The CDR3 length is 14 residues. CDR1 is GTSNPN, CDR2 SVGIG, per germline (reference sequence). The chain's CDR3 is CAWSYPGQNEKLFF. Written as DNA, the CDR3 is TGTGCCTGGAGTTACCCGGGACAGAATGAAAAACTGTTTTTT.

V and J are TRBV11-1 and TRBJ1-1; D unresolved. Per germline, CDR1 SGHAT and CDR2 FQDESV (reference sequence). With 1 base removed from V and 3 bases from J, the gap between germline ends came to 6 bases. The CDR3 loop spans 13 amino acids. The CDR3 sequence is CASSLVPDTEAFF. The DNA for the CDR3 is TGTGCCAGCAGCTTAGTCCCAGACACTGAAGCTTTCTTT.

The J gene is TRBJ1-5, the V gene TRBV29-1, with D perhaps matching TRBD1 (6 bases). The V end was cut by 4 bases, the J end by 5 bases, with 15 bases between. Germline V gene data show CDR1 as SQVTM and CDR2 as ANQGSEA. The CDR3 has 14 amino acids. The CDR3 protein is CSVVEQGQDQPQHF. The CDR3 bases are TGCAGCGTTGTCGAACAGGGCCAAGATCAGCCCCAGCATTTT.

In the case of this clone: Additional DNA sequences in this sample encode the identical CDR3. The chain recombines TRBV30 with TRBJ2-7, with D perhaps TRBD1 (7 bases). The V gene lost 0 bases and the J gene lost 5 bases, with 14 bases spanning the gap. This CDR3 comprises 14 residues. Germline V CDR1 and CDR2: GTSNPN, SVGIG (reference sequence). CDR3 sequence reads: CAWSVLGRGDEQYF. The CDR3 bases are TGTGCCTGGAGTGTACTGGGCAGGGGGGACGAGCAGTACTTC.

This chain uses TRBV25-1 with TRBJ2-2, with TRBD1 matching over 12 bases. The CDR3 is 17 amino acids. The ends lost 0 bases at V and 7 bases at J; junction bases unmatched: 6. Germline V lookup: CDR1 MGHDK, CDR2 SYGVNS. CDR3 DNA sequence: TGTGCCAGCAGTGAATATCTGGGGACAGGGGGCTTCGGGGAGCTGTTTTTT. This gives the protein CASSEYLGTGGFGELFF.

The V gene is TRBV14, the J gene TRBJ1-1; D not resolved. V lost 0 bases, J lost 0 bases, and 14 bases lay in between. Germline assignment: CDR1 SGHDN and CDR2 FVKESK. This CDR3 contains 17 residues. Written as DNA, the CDR3 is TGTGCCAGCAGCCAAGAAGCTGGCGGATGGATGAACACTGAAGCTTTCTTT. It is translated as CASSQEAGGWMNTEAFF.

This rearrangement joins TRBV4-3 to TRBJ2-7; D unclear. V was clipped by 1 base and J by 3 bases, with 7 bases between them. Germline CDR1 LGHNA, CDR2 YSLEER. The CDR3 is 13 residues long. The CDR3 spells CASSQAVLYEQYF. The CDR3 DNA reads TGCGCCAGCAGCCAAGCTGTTCTCTACGAGCAGTACTTC.

This rearrangement joins TRBV9 to TRBJ1-1; 8 nucleotides line up with TRBD1. This CDR3 is built from 16 residues. Germline V gene data show CDR1 as SGDLS and CDR2 as YYNGEE. J lost 3 bases, V lost 4 bases, and 11 bases had no gene match. The CDR3 sequence: CASSSPSDRGYTEAFF. Written as DNA, the CDR3 is TGTGCCAGCAGCTCCCCTTCCGACAGGGGATACACTGAAGCTTTCTTT.

The chain couples TRBV30 to TRBJ2-1, with D possibly TRBD1 on 6 matching bases. CDR1 GTSNPN and CDR2 SVGIG come from the germline V gene (reference sequence). CDR3 length equals 12 residues. DNA of the CDR3: TGTGCTGGGAGTGGGGGCCACAATGAGCAGTTCTTC. Translated, it gives CAGSGGHNEQFF.

The J gene is TRBJ2-1, the V gene TRBV7-2, with a weak D call TRBD2 (5 bases). The CDR3 consists of 17 residues. V lost 4 bases, J lost 4 bases, and 20 bases lay in between. The germline gives CDR1 SGHTA, CDR2 FQGNSA. CDR3 region: CASSWTKDFRRYNEQFF. The CDR3 bases are TGTGCCAGCAGCTGGACGAAGGACTTTCGGCGGTACAATGAGCAGTTCTTC.

CDR3 sequence (DNA): TGTGCCAGCAGCGTAGAGGGACAGGGGGCAGGGAGGAACACTGAAGCTTTCTTT. It specifies CASSVEGQGAGRNTEAFF. The chain carries TRBV9 and TRBJ1-1; 12 nucleotides line up with TRBD1. After removal of 0 bases from V and 1 base from J, the junction contained 7 bases not matched to a gene. CDR1 SGDLS and CDR2 YYNGEE come from the germline V gene. The CDR3 has 18 residues.

The rearrangement uses TRBV28 and TRBJ2-2; D is possibly TRBD1 (6 bases). The V gene's germline CDR1 is MDHEN and CDR2 SYDVKM. Trimming left V 5 bases short and J 2 bases short, with 12 bases between. This CDR3 is 15 amino acids long. The CDR3 nucleotides are TGTGCCAGCAGTCCCGGGACACTTAACACCGGGGAGCTGTTTTTT. Translation: CASSPGTLNTGELFF. The full variable domain, in which reference TRBV28 and TRBJ2-2 provide the parts outside the CDR3, is DVKVTQSSRYLVKRTGEKVFLECVQDMDHENMFWYRQDPGLGLRLIYFSYDVKMKEKGDIPEGYSVSREKKERFSLILESASTNQTSMYLCASSPGTLNTGELFFGEGSRLTVL.

V is TRBV2 and J is TRBJ2-2; 14 bases line up with TRBD2. From germline, CDR1 is SNHLY and CDR2 FYNNEI. This CDR3 spans 19 amino acids. With 6 bases clipped from V and 5 bases from J, the junction kept 14 bases outside the gene matches. CDR3 DNA: TGTGCCAGCAGCAAAAACGGACTAGCGGGAGGTAGAAGTACCGGGGAGCTGTTTTTT. Its translation: CASSKNGLAGGRSTGELFF.

The chain uses TRBV28 and TRBJ2-2; no reliable D call. V shed 6 bases and J shed 5 bases, with 13 bases lying between them. Germline values: CDR1 MDHEN, CDR2 SYDVKM. The CDR3 runs to 14 residues. Written as DNA, the CDR3 is TGTGCCAGCAGCCCCCTCCCCAGTACCGGGGAGCTGTTTTTT. This codes for CASSPLPSTGELFF.

The chain uses TRBV28 and TRBJ2-7, with D possibly matching TRBD2 (6 bases). The germline CDR1 and CDR2 sequences are MDHEN and SYDVKM. V lost 6 bases and J lost 2, with 14 bases in between. The CDR3 runs to 14 residues. CDR3 protein: CASSTFSGTYEQYF. The CDR3 DNA follows: TGTGCCAGCAGCACGTTTAGCGGCACCTACGAGCAGTACTTC.

This rearrangement joins TRBV19 to TRBJ1-5, with D possibly being TRBD1 (6 bases). CDR1 and CDR2 (germline): LNHDA, SQIVND (reference sequence). The CDR3 is 15 amino acids. Trimming removed 4 bases from V and 7 bases from J, with 17 bases in between. CDR3 DNA: TGTGCCAGTAGTACCCGGGGCCAGGGGAACCAGCCCCAGCATTTT. Protein sequence: CASSTRGQGNQPQHF.

The CDR3 here is CASSSRDSLAKNIQYF. The CDR3 bases are TGTGCCAGCAGCTCCCGGGACTCCTTAGCCAAAAACATTCAGTACTTC. The chain recombines TRBV7-9 with TRBJ2-4; D might be TRBD2 (6 bases). Germline CDR1 SEHNR, CDR2 FQNEAQ (reference sequence). V was clipped by 4 bases and J by 0 bases, with 13 bases between them. This CDR3 contains 16 residues. Complete variable domain (other parts from reference TRBV7-9 and TRBJ2-4): DTGVSQNPRHKITKRGQNVTFRCDPISEHNRLYWYRQTLGQGPEFLTYFQNEAQLEKSRLLSDRFSAERPKGSFSTLEIQRTEQGDSAMYLCASSSRDSLAKNIQYFGAGTRLSVL.

The chain links TRBV7-9 to TRBJ1-2, with D possibly TRBD1 on 5 matching bases. Germline V lookup: CDR1 SEHNR, CDR2 FQNEAQ (reference sequence). The V end lost 11 bases, the J end lost 6 bases, and 16 bases lay between the germline ends. The CDR3 is 12 residues long. The CDR3 DNA sequence: TGTGCCCATGGGGGGGGGTCGGATGGCTACACCTTC. Translation: CAHGGGSDGYTF.